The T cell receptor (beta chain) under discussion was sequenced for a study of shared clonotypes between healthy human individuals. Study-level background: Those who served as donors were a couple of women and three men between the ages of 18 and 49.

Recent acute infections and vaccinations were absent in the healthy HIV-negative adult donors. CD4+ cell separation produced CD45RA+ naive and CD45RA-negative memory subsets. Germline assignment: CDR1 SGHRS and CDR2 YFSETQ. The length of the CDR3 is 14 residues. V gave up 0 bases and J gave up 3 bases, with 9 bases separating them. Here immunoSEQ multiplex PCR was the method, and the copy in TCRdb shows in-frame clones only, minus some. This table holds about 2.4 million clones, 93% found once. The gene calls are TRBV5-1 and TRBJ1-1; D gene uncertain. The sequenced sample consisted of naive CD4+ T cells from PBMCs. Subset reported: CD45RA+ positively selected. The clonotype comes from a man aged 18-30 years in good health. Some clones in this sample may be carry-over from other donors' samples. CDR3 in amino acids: CASSLDGSDTEAFF. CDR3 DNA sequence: TGCGCCAGCAGCTTGGATGGCAGTGACACTGAAGCTTTCTTT.